The 10 T cell receptor beta chains presented below share a single source sample, sequenced in a study of T cell changes during pregnancy in multiple sclerosis. The assay was immunoSEQ multiplex PCR, and TCRdb's table has in-frame clones only and misses some. The sample consists of over 15,000 clones, around 90% of them appearing once. The specimen comprised CD8+ T cells from peripheral blood mononuclear cells, sampled after pregnancy. The receptors come from a female donor in good health, enrolled as a control in a pregnancy study.

The chain is built from TRBV6-1 and TRBJ2-7; D gene uncertain. Germline lookup yields CDR1 MNHNS and CDR2 SASEGT. The ends were cut back, 7 bases at V and 1 base at J, with 14 bases in the middle. The CDR3 length is 14 residues. The CDR3 DNA reads TGTGCCAGCACCGGCTTCGACAAATCCTACGAGCAGTACTTC. As protein: CASTGFDKSYEQYF.

The chain recombines TRBV4-2 with TRBJ2-2; 15 bases map to TRBD2. Germline loops: CDR1 LGHNA, CDR2 YNFKEQ. The junction had 8 bases not matched to a gene; V was cut back by 0 bases and J by 3 bases. This CDR3 has 20 residues. CDR3 sequence: CASSQDGLAGGLGDTGELFF. CDR3 nucleotide sequence: TGTGCCAGCAGCCAAGACGGACTAGCGGGGGGGCTCGGGGACACCGGGGAGCTGTTTTTT.

This CDR3 reads CASSLFVSAGSHTSTDTQYF. The CDR3 DNA sequence: TGTGCCAGCAGTTTATTCGTCTCAGCGGGGAGCCACACAAGCACAGATACGCAGTATTTT. V is TRBV27 and J is TRBJ2-3, with 7 bases fitting TRBD2. This CDR3 contains 20 residues. V shed 1 base, J shed 0 bases, and the junction held 16 bases outside the gene matches. Germline V gives CDR1 MNHEY, CDR2 SMNVEV (reference sequence).

This chain links TRBV6-1 with TRBJ1-1; the D is unclear. V lost 0 bases and J lost 4, with 21 bases in between. This CDR3 is built from 18 residues. Germline CDR1 MNHNS, CDR2 SASEGT. The CDR3 DNA sequence: TGTGCCAGCAGTGAAGCGCTTCCTGGGCTCATTGGAAGCACTGAAGCTTTCTTT. The encoded protein is CASSEALPGLIGSTEAFF.

This rearrangement joins TRBV6-4 to TRBJ1-4; TRBD1 is a possible D gene (5 bases). The CDR3 contains 15 residues. The germline gives CDR1 MRHNA, CDR2 SNTAGT. Trimming shortened V by 6 bases and J by 1 base, and 12 bases separated the two germline ends. The CDR3 region is CASSLTGETNEKLFF. For the CDR3, the DNA is TGTGCCAGCAGCTTGACGGGGGAAACTAATGAAAAACTGTTTTTT.

This chain uses TRBV7-9 with TRBJ1-1, with D tentatively TRBD1 (5 bases). Germline V lookup: CDR1 SEHNR, CDR2 FQNEAQ (reference sequence). This CDR3 region has 14 residues. V dropped 1 base and J dropped 4 bases, with 10 bases sitting between them. This chain's CDR3 is CASSLVQGSTEAFF. CDR3 bases: TGTGCCAGCAGCTTAGTTCAGGGTAGCACTGAAGCTTTCTTT.

The rearrangement links TRBV27 to TRBJ1-1; a weak D match, TRBD1 (6 bases). Germline V gene data show CDR1 as MNHEY and CDR2 as SMNVEV (reference sequence). The V gene lost 5 bases and the J gene lost 2 bases, with 15 bases spanning the gap. This CDR3 region has 15 residues. Here the CDR3 reads CASSPRRGGNTEAFF. DNA of the CDR3: TGTGCCAGCAGTCCCCGCAGAGGGGGAAACACTGAAGCTTTCTTT.

This chain uses TRBV4-1 with TRBJ1-2, with D perhaps matching TRBD1 (5 bases). Germline V lookup: CDR1 MGHRA, CDR2 YSYEKL. The CDR3 has 15 residues. Trimming removed 0 bases from V and 6 bases from J, with 14 bases in between. In nucleotides, the CDR3 is TGCGCCAGCAGCCAAGATCTGACAGTGCCCCATGGCTACACCTTC. It codes for CASSQDLTVPHGYTF.

V and J are TRBV6-5 and TRBJ2-7; perhaps TRBD1 as D (6 bases). V lost 2 bases and J 2 bases, leaving 10 bases between the germline ends. The CDR3 totals 14 residues. The germline V gene has CDR1 MNHEY and CDR2 SVGAGI. The CDR3 reads CASSYTQGAYEQYF. The CDR3 DNA is TGTGCCAGCAGTTACACACAGGGTGCCTACGAGCAGTACTTC.

The genes are TRBV6-5 and TRBJ2-2, with D perhaps matching TRBD1 (6 bases). Germline CDR1 reads MNHEY; CDR2 reads SVGAGI. This CDR3 is 14 amino acids long. Trimming stripped 7 bases from V and 6 bases from J, with 15 bases between. CDR3 sequence: CASTLGDRSGELFF. The CDR3 DNA sequence: TGTGCCAGCACCCTTGGCGACAGGTCCGGGGAGCTGTTTTTT.